Below are 25 T cell receptor beta chains sequenced from a single sample in a study of blood T cell repertoires in COVID-19. The method was immunoSEQ multiplex PCR; TCRdb's version includes in-frame clones alone and lacks a portion of them. The sample holds some 130,000 clones, around 83% seen once. What was sequenced was PBMCs or T cells enriched from blood (not recorded which). Receptors were obtained from a man aged 30 to 39 who had recovered from COVID-19.

The gene calls are TRBV3-1 (or the pseudogene TRBV3-2) and TRBJ1-3; 7 nucleotides agree with TRBD1. The germline V gene encodes CDR1 LGHDT and CDR2 YNNKEL (reference sequence). With V trimmed by 0 bases and J by 4 bases, 6 bases remained unmatched. CDR3 length: 16 residues. The CDR3 loop reads CASSQETGRRGNTIYF. CDR3 in DNA: TGTGCCAGCAGCCAAGAGACAGGGCGGAGAGGAAACACCATATATTTT.

This clone has just one count. This sequence joins TRBV2 and TRBJ2-3; the D gene is possibly TRBD2 (7 bases). The CDR3 runs 18 residues. V was clipped by 0 bases and J by 0 bases, with 16 bases between them. CDR1 and CDR2 from the germline V gene are SNHLY and FYNNEI. CDR3 in DNA: TGTGCCAGCAGTGAAGCGAACACGAGCGGGACAAGCACAGATACGCAGTATTTT. Translation gives CASSEANTSGTSTDTQYF.

V usage is TRBV5-1 and J usage is TRBJ2-3; D is perhaps TRBD1 (7 bases). V was clipped by 6 bases and J by 0 bases, with 17 bases between them. The CDR3 totals 16 residues. Looked up from germline, CDR1 is SGHRS and CDR2 is YFSETQ. The CDR3, as DNA: TGCGCCAGCAAACCCCAGGGGGGCTCTAGCACAGATACGCAGTATTTT. Translation: CASKPQGGSSTDTQYF.

This clone was seen once. CDR3 DNA sequence: TGTGCCAGTAGTGGGTCCACGGGGGGAGGGGTTTACAATGAGCAGTTCTTC. Its protein is CASSGSTGGGVYNEQFF. The rearrangement links TRBV19 to TRBJ2-1; 7 bases map to TRBD2. V dropped 5 bases and J dropped 4; count of bases not matched to a gene: 14. This CDR3 is built from 17 residues. Germline V gene data show CDR1 as LNHDA and CDR2 as SQIVND (reference sequence).

The V call is TRBV5-4, the J call TRBJ1-6; D gene unclear. The CDR3 contains 12 residues. CDR1 is SGHNT and CDR2 is YYREEE in the germline V gene (reference sequence). V dropped 2 bases and J dropped 8 bases, with 5 bases sitting between them. This CDR3 reads CASSFGYSPLHF. CDR3 coding DNA: TGTGCCAGCAGCTTCGGGTATTCACCCCTCCACTTT.

V and J are TRBV7-9 and TRBJ2-7; possibly TRBD2 for D (5 bases). From germline, CDR1 is SEHNR and CDR2 FQNEAQ (reference sequence). Between the trimmed V and J ends, which lost 2 bases and 1 base, there was a span of 18 bases. The CDR3 length is 17 residues. The CDR3 here is CASSLSHLGVRSYEQYF. CDR3 nucleotide sequence: TGTGCCAGCAGCTTATCCCATCTCGGGGTGCGTTCCTACGAGCAGTACTTC.

The rearrangement joins TRBV4-1 to TRBJ2-1, with 15 nucleotides matching TRBD2. CDR3 length: 16 residues. The V segment lost 5 bases and the J segment 6 bases; nucleotides outside the gene matches: 5. The germline V gene encodes CDR1 MGHRA and CDR2 YSYEKL. This chain's CDR3 is CASSLTGLAGGNEQFF. DNA for the CDR3: TGCGCCAGCAGCTTAACGGGACTAGCGGGGGGCAATGAGCAGTTCTTC.

V usage is TRBV3-1 (or the pseudogene TRBV3-2) and J usage is TRBJ2-1, with 8 nucleotides matching TRBD2. Trimming cost V 2 bases and J 8 bases; bases outside gene matches: 14. Germline V lookup: CDR1 LGHDT, CDR2 YNNKEL (reference sequence). The CDR3 loop spans 17 amino acids. The chain's CDR3 is CASSQRPGTSLSDEQFF. The CDR3 coding sequence is TGTGCCAGCAGCCAAAGGCCCGGGACTAGTCTGAGCGATGAGCAGTTCTTC.

The rearrangement uses TRBV21-1 and TRBJ1-1. TRBV21-1 is designated a pseudogene. CDR3 length equals 12 residues. The CDR3 region is CASGEEYTEAFF. For the CDR3, the DNA is TGTGCCAGCGGGGAGGAGTACACTGAAGCTTTCTTT.

The V and J genes are TRBV11-2 and TRBJ1-1; 9 nucleotides line up with TRBD1. Germline CDR1 SGHAT, CDR2 FQNNGV. J lost 1 base, V lost 7 bases, and 4 bases had no gene match. This CDR3 spans 14 amino acids. For the CDR3, the DNA is TGTGCCAGCATCCTGGGACAGGGGAACACTGAAGCTTTCTTT. This encodes CASILGQGNTEAFF. Complete variable domain (other parts from reference TRBV11-2 and TRBJ1-1): EAGVAQSPRYKIIEKRQSVAFWCNPISGHATLYWYQQILGQGPKLLIQFQNNGVVDDSQLPKDRFSAERLKGVDSTLKIQPAKLEDSAVYLCASILGQGNTEAFFGQGTRLTVV.

The chain links TRBV4-1 to TRBJ1-3; 7 bases are a match to TRBD1. This CDR3 has 15 residues. Germline CDR1 reads MGHRA; CDR2 reads YSYEKL. V dropped 1 base and J dropped 2; count of bases not matched to a gene: 2. For the CDR3, the DNA is TGCGCCAGCAGCCAAGCAGGGACAGCTGGAAACACCATATATTTT. Amino acid sequence: CASSQAGTAGNTIYF.

Worth noting for this clone: The same CDR3 is also encoded by other DNA sequences in this sample. The CDR3 loop reads CASSLGLAGYNEQFF. The CDR3 DNA reads as TGCGCCAGCAGCTTGGGACTAGCGGGTTACAATGAGCAGTTCTTC. V gene TRBV5-1 combines with J gene TRBJ2-1, with 10 bases aligning to TRBD2. This CDR3 comprises 15 residues. The V gene's germline CDR1 is SGHRS and CDR2 YFSETQ. Trimming removed 0 bases from V and 4 bases from J; junction bases left unmatched: 1.

The chain joins TRBV7-8 to TRBJ1-4, with D uncertain. CDR1 and CDR2 (germline): SGHVS, FQNEAQ. Between the trimmed V and J ends, which lost 5 bases and 10 bases, there was a span of 17 bases. The CDR3 has 14 amino acids. CDR3 sequence reads: CASSHDTGDGKLFF. Here the CDR3 DNA reads TGTGCCAGCAGCCATGACACCGGGGATGGAAAACTGTTTTTT.

This chain uses TRBV2 with TRBJ2-5; TRBD2 agrees at 7 bases. The germline V gene encodes CDR1 SNHLY and CDR2 FYNNEI. The CDR3 consists of 15 residues. V gave up 0 bases and J gave up 5 bases; unmatched junction bases: 6. The CDR3 DNA reads as TGTGCCAGCAGTGAAGCCTTAGCGGGTCGGGAGACCCAGTACTTC. Protein sequence: CASSEALAGRETQYF.

This chain connects TRBV21-1 to TRBJ2-1; the D call TRBD1 from the table was never checked on the DNA. TRBV21-1 is a documented pseudogene. The CDR3 sequence is 21 residues long. Here the CDR3 DNA reads TGTGCCAGCAGCAAAGACCCGGGACAGGGGGCTTCATCGGATAATTACAATGAGCAGTTCTTC. Translating it yields CASSKDPGQGASSDNYNEQFF.

The chain uses TRBV27 and TRBJ1-2; D might be TRBD1 (5 bases). The CDR3 spans 15 residues. V was pared by 5 bases and J by 2 bases, with 15 bases between. The germline gives CDR1 MNHEY, CDR2 SMNVEV (reference sequence). The CDR3: CASSPQGSPNYGYTF. As DNA, the CDR3 is TGTGCCAGCAGTCCCCAGGGTTCCCCAAACTATGGCTACACCTTC.

The gene calls are TRBV28 and TRBJ2-7; 13 bases fit TRBD2. Trimming at V came to 6 bases and at J to 6 bases, leaving 11 bases not matched to a gene. The CDR3 has 16 residues. Germline V gives CDR1 MDHEN, CDR2 SYDVKM. In DNA, the CDR3 is TGTGCCAGCAGCCGTCCGGGGGGACTAGCGGGGTTCGAGCAGTACTTC. Protein sequence: CASSRPGGLAGFEQYF.

The chain recombines TRBV3-1 (or the pseudogene TRBV3-2) with TRBJ2-3; a possible D gene is TRBD2 (5 bases). This CDR3 comprises 17 residues. The germline V gene encodes CDR1 LGHDT and CDR2 YNNKEL (reference sequence). V lost 0 bases and J lost 2, with 15 bases in between. CDR3 loop: CASSQEIGGRITDTQYF. In DNA form, the CDR3 reads TGTGCCAGCAGCCAAGAAATTGGAGGCAGGATCACAGATACGCAGTATTTT.

The rearrangement uses TRBV5-1 and TRBJ1-5, with a tentative D call TRBD1 (6 bases). This CDR3 contains 16 residues. V was clipped by 4 bases and J by 0 bases, with 14 bases between them. In germline, CDR1 is SGHRS, CDR2 YFSETQ. DNA of the CDR3: TGCGCCAGCAGCCAGGGGTGGGGAAATAGCAATCAGCCCCAGCATTTT. This codes for CASSQGWGNSNQPQHF. Variable domain in full (rest from reference TRBV5-1 and TRBJ1-5): KAGVTQTPRYLIKTRGQQVTLSCSPISGHRSVSWYQQTPGQGLQFLFEYFSETQRNKGNFPGRFSGRQFSNSRSEMNVSTLELGDSALYLCASSQGWGNSNQPQHFGDGTRLSIL.

The chain has TRBV4-1 and TRBJ1-3; D is undetermined. The CDR3 loop spans 14 amino acids. Per the germline V gene, CDR1 is MGHRA and CDR2 is YSYEKL. V was clipped by 0 bases and J by 2 bases, with 5 bases between them. Here the CDR3 reads CASSQDATGNTIYF. The CDR3 region has the DNA TGCGCCAGCAGCCAAGATGCTACTGGAAACACCATATATTTT.

This clone was detected a few times. This chain uses TRBV10-3 with TRBJ2-3; 11 bases agree with TRBD1. Germline assignment: CDR1 ENHRY and CDR2 SYGVKD. The CDR3 extends over 16 amino acids. The trim removed 2 bases at V and 3 bases at J, leaving 4 bases unmatched. CDR3: CAISEPGTGGTDTQYF. The CDR3 DNA follows: TGTGCCATCAGTGAGCCCGGGACAGGGGGGACAGATACGCAGTATTTT.

The chain is built from TRBV5-4 and TRBJ2-5, with TRBD2 matching over 9 bases. This CDR3 is built from 18 residues. Looked up from germline, CDR1 is SGHNT and CDR2 is YYREEE (reference sequence). V was clipped by 0 bases and J by 4 bases; unmatched bases: 13. CDR3 DNA sequence: TGTGCCAGCAGCTTGGCAAGTCTAGCGGGATCGGCAGGAGAGACCCAGTACTTC. As protein: CASSLASLAGSAGETQYF. The whole variable domain, filled in from reference TRBV5-4 and TRBJ2-5, reads ETGVTQSPTHLIKTRGQQVTLRCSSQSGHNTVSWYQQALGQGPQFIFQYYREEENGRGNFPPRFSGLQFPNYSSELNVNALELDDSALYLCASSLASLAGSAGETQYFGPGTRLLVL.

The genes are TRBV30 and TRBJ2-5; TRBD2 matches 9 bases. Trimming took 5 bases from V and 2 from J; bases not matched to a gene: 15. Germline CDR1 is GTSNPN and CDR2 is SVGIG (reference sequence). CDR3 length: 17 residues. In DNA, the CDR3 is TGTGCCTGGTCGCCGGGCGGGAGCGGGAGGAAACAAGAGACCCAGTACTTC. Translation gives CAWSPGGSGRKQETQYF.

The chain joins TRBV24-1 to TRBJ1-2, with unresolved D. The ends were cut back, 3 bases at V and 5 bases at J, with 9 bases in the middle. The CDR3 has 13 amino acids. Germline V gene data show CDR1 as KGHDR and CDR2 as SFDVKD. This CDR3 is CATSDKTSYGYTF. The CDR3 nucleotides read TGTGCCACCAGTGATAAGACATCTTATGGCTACACCTTC.

The V call is TRBV5-6, the J call TRBJ2-3, with 12 nucleotides matching TRBD1. CDR1 is SGHDT and CDR2 is YYEEEE in the germline V gene. V shed 3 bases, J shed 6 bases, and the junction held 5 bases outside the gene matches. CDR3 length: 15 residues. CDR3 nucleotides: TGTGCCAGCAGCTCAGGGACAGGGGGCCGGGATACGCAGTATTTT. Translated, it gives CASSSGTGGRDTQYF.